This entry concerns a single T cell receptor beta chain. CDR3 length equals 15 residues. Germline CDR1 reads SGHDT; CDR2 reads YYEEEE. V lost 2 bases and J lost 4, with 10 bases in between. Clones were read by immunoSEQ multiplex PCR, and TCRdb kept only the in-frame ones, dropping some. The sample includes fewer than 400,000 clones, under 80% of them seen just once. This entry belongs to a study of shared clonotypes between healthy human individuals. The receptor was isolated from a man aged 25 to 40 in good health. What was sequenced was memory CD4+ T cells sorted from blood. As to subset: CD45RA-negative fraction. V and J are TRBV5-6 and TRBJ2-6, with a weak D call TRBD1 (6 bases). CDR3 bases: TGTGCCAGCAGCTTTTACAGGGCGGGGGCCAACGTCCTGACTTTC. Translated, it gives CASSFYRAGANVLTF.